This T cell receptor beta chain was identified in a study of regulatory T cells in long-lasting Graves disease. Construction of TCR beta libraries relied on iRepertoire HTBI primers and on Arm-PCR targeting CDR3 regions. Each CDR3 protein is one row after TCRdb ran MiXCR on the multiplex PCR reads. Of over 450,000 distinct CDR3 sequences in the sample, more than 10% were seen once. The time point was: newly diagnosed GD, antithyroid drugs for less than 3 months. Scientists built the TCR library using RNA that was extracted from PBMCs. The same data also went into a second study, on T cells in Graves' hyperthyroidism and ophthalmopathy. That source adds: Primed by the HTBI set, a first-round RT-PCR was run on the TCR CDR3. For ophthalmopathy, model prediction preceded onset by a median about 6 months.

The sequencing used peripheral blood mononuclear cells (PBMCs), collected at new diagnosis, from a patient treated with antithyroid drugs. This TCR was recovered from a woman in her 30s with Graves disease.

The CDR3 DNA follows: TGTGCCAGCAGCTTCTGGACAGGGGCGTACAATGAGCAGTTCTTC. Its protein product is CASSFWTGAYNEQFF. The chain links TRBV5-5 to TRBJ2-1, with TRBD1 matching 9 bases. CDR1 and CDR2 from the germline V gene are SGHKS and YYEKEE (reference sequence). V lost 2 bases to trimming and J lost 4 bases; unmatched junction nucleotides: 4. This CDR3 has 15 residues.